This paragraph reports one T cell receptor beta chain. Produced via immunoSEQ multiplex PCR; TCRdb's table is partial and in-frame only. The sample records 600,000 to 900,000 clones, approximately 85% being singletons. These data are taken from a study of shared T cell receptors in the human thymus. This CDR3 spans 15 amino acids. V lost 5 bases, J lost 1 base, and 8 bases stayed unmatched. Germline assignment: CDR1 SGHRS and CDR2 YFSETQ. These data were also reused for a study on human thymus T cells.

This chain joins TRBV5-1 and TRBJ1-1; 7 bases agree with TRBD1. The material sequenced was thymocytes. This receptor was identified in a girl under three years old with a congenital heart defect. The DNA for the CDR3 is TGCGCCAGCAGACCAACACAGGGGACGAACACTGAAGCTTTCTTT. Translation: CASRPTQGTNTEAFF.